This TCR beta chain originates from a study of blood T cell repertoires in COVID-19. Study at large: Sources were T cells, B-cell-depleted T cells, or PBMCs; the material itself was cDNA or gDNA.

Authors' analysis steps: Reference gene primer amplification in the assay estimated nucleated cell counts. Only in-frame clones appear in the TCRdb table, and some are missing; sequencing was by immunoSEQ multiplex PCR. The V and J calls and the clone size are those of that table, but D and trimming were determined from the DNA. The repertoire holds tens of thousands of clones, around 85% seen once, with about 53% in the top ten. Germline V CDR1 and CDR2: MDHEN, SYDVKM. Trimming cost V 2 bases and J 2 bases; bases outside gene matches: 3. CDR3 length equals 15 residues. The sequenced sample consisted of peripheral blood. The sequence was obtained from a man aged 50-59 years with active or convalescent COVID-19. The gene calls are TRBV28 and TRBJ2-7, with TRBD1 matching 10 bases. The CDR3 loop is CASSLLGTGAYEQYF. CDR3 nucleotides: TGTGCCAGCAGTTTACTGGGGACAGGGGCCTACGAGCAGTACTTC.